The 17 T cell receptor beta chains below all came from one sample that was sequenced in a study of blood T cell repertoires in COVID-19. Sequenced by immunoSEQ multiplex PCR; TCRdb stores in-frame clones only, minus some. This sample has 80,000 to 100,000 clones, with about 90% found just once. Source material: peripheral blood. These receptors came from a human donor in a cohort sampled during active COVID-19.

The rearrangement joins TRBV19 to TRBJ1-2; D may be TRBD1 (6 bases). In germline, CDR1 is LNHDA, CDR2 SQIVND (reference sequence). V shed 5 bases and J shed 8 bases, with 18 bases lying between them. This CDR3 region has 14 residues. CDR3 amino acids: CASSPRKDSGGYTF. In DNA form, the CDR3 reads TGTGCCAGTAGTCCCCGTAAGGACAGCGGAGGCTACACCTTC.

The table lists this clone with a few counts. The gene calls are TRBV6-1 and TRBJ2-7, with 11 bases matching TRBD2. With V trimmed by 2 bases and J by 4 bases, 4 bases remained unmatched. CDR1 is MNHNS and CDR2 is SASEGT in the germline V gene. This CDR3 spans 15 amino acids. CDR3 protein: CASSESPSGRYEQYF. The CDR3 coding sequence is TGTGCCAGCAGTGAAAGTCCTAGCGGGAGGTACGAGCAGTACTTC.

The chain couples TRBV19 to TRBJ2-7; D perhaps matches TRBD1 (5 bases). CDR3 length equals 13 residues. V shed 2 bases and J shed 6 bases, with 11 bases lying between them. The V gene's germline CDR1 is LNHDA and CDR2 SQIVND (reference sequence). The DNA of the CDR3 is TGTGCCAGTAGTATATTGCAGGGATCCGAGCAGTACTTC. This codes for CASSILQGSEQYF. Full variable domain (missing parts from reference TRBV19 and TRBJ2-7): DGGITQSPKYLFRKEGQNVTLSCEQNLNHDAMYWYRQDPGQGLRLIYYSQIVNDFQKGDIAEGYSVSREKKESFPLTVTSAQKNPTAFYLCASSILQGSEQYFGPGTRLTVT.

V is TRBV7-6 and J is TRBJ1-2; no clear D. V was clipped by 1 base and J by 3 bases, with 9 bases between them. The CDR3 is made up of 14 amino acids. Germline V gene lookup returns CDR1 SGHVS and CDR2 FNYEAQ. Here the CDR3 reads CASSLGARDYGYTF. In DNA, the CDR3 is TGTGCCAGCAGCTTAGGCGCCCGGGACTATGGCTACACCTTC.

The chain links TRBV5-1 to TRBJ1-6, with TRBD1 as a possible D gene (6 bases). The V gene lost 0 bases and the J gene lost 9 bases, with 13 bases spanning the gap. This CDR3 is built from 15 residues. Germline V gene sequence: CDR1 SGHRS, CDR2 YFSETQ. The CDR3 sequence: CASSLGQGYGSPLHF. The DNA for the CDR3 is TGCGCCAGCAGCTTGGGCCAGGGGTATGGTTCACCCCTCCACTTT.

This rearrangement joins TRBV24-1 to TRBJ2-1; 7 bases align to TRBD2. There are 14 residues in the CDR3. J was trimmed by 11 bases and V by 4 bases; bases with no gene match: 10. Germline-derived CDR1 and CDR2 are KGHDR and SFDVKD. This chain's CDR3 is CATSDRASGGKQFF. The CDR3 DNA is TGTGCCACCAGTGACCGGGCTAGCGGTGGGAAGCAGTTCTTC.

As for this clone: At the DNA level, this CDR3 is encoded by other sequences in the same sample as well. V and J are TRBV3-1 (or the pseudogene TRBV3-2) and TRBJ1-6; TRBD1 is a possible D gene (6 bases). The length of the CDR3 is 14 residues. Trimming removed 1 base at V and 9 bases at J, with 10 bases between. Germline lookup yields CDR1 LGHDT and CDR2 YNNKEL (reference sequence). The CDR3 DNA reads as TGTGCCAGCAGCCAAGGCAGGGGTTCTTCACCCCTCCACTTT. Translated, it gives CASSQGRGSSPLHF.

The CDR3 bases are TGCGCCAGCAGCTCAAGGGGACAGGTTAGCACAGATACGCAGTATTTT. It is translated as CASSSRGQVSTDTQYF. The chain carries TRBV5-1 and TRBJ2-3; 8 bases match TRBD1. Trimming at V came to 3 bases and at J to 0 bases, leaving 6 bases not matched to a gene. The CDR3 is 16 residues long. Germline V gene data show CDR1 as SGHRS and CDR2 as YFSETQ. The variable domain in full, with the rest retrieved from reference TRBV5-1 and TRBJ2-3, is KAGVTQTPRYLIKTRGQQVTLSCSPISGHRSVSWYQQTPGQGLQFLFEYFSETQRNKGNFPGRFSGRQFSNSRSEMNVSTLELGDSALYLCASSSRGQVSTDTQYFGPGTRLTVL.

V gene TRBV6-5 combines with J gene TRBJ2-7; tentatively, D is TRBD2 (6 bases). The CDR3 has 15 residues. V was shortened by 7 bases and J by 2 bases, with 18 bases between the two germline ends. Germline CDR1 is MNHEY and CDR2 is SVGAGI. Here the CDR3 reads CASTLGGVDPYEQYF. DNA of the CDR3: TGTGCCAGCACCTTAGGAGGGGTTGACCCCTACGAGCAGTACTTC.

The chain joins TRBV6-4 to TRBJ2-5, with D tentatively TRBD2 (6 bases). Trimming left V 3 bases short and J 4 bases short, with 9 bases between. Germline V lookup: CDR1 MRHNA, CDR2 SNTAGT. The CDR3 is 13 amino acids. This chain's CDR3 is CASSERGGETQYF. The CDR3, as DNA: TGTGCCAGCAGTGAGCGGGGTGGAGAGACCCAGTACTTC.

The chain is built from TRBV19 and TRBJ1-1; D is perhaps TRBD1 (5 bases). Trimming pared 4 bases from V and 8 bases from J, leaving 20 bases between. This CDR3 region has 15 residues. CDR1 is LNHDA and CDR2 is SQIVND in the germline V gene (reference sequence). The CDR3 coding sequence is TGTGCCAGTAGTACCAAACTAGCCAGAGGGGCCGAAGCTTTCTTT. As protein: CASSTKLARGAEAFF.

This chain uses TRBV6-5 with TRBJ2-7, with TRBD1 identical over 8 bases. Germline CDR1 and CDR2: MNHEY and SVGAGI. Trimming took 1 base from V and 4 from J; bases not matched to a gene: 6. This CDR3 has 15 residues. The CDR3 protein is CASSYLDRVEYEQYF. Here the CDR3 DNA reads TGTGCCAGCAGTTACTTGGACAGGGTTGAATACGAGCAGTACTTC.

The CDR3 coding sequence is TGTGCCAGCAGCTTATCGTCTAGCGGGTACGGGGAGCTGTTTTTT. This gives the protein CASSLSSSGYGELFF. The gene calls are TRBV7-6 and TRBJ2-2, with TRBD2 matching 8 bases. Unmatched junction bases numbered 6, after V lost 2 bases and J lost 7 bases. Germline lookup yields CDR1 SGHVS and CDR2 FNYEAQ. The length of the CDR3 is 15 residues.

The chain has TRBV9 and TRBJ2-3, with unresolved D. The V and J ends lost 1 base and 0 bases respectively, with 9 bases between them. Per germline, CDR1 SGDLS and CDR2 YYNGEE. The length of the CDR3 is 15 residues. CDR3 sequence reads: CASSVYDFSTDTQYF. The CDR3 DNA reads TGTGCCAGCAGCGTATACGACTTCAGCACAGATACGCAGTATTTT.

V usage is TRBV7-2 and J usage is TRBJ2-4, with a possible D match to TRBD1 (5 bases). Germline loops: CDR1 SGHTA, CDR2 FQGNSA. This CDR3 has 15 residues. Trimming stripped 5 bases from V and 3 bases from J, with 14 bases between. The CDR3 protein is CASSPPPGIKNIQYF. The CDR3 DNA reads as TGTGCCAGCAGCCCACCCCCAGGGATCAAAAACATTCAGTACTTC.

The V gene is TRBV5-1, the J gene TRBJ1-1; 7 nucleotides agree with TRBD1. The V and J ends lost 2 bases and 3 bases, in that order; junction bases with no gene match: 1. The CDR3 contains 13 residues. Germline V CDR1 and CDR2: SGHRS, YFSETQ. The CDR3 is CASSFDRDTEAFF. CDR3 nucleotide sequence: TGCGCCAGCAGCTTTGACAGGGACACTGAAGCTTTCTTT.

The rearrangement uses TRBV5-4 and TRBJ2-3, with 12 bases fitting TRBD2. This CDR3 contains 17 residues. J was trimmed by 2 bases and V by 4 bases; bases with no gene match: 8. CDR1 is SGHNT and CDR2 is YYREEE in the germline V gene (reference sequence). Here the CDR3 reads CASSQPSGRAFTDTQYF. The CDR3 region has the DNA TGTGCCAGCAGCCAACCTAGCGGGAGGGCATTCACAGATACGCAGTATTTT.